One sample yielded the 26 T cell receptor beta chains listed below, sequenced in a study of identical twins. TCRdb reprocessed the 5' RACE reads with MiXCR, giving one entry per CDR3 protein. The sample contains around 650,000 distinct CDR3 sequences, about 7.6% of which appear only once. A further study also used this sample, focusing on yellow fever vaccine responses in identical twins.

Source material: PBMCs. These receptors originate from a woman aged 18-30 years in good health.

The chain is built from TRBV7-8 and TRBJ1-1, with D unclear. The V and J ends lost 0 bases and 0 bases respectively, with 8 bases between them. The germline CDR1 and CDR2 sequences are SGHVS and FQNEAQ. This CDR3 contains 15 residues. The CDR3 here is CASSLAADMNTEAFF. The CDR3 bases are TGTGCCAGCAGCTTAGCGGCAGACATGAACACTGAAGCTTTCTTT.

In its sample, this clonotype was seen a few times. The CDR3 loop reads CASSLKILLASGKNEQFF. CDR3 nucleotides: TGCGCCAGCAGCTTGAAAATTCTTTTGGCTAGCGGGAAGAATGAGCAGTTCTTC. This chain uses TRBV5-1 with TRBJ2-1; 9 nucleotides align to TRBD2. Germline V gene sequence: CDR1 SGHRS, CDR2 YFSETQ. This CDR3 is 18 amino acids long. J gave up 7 bases and V 1 base, and 15 bases lay outside the gene matches.

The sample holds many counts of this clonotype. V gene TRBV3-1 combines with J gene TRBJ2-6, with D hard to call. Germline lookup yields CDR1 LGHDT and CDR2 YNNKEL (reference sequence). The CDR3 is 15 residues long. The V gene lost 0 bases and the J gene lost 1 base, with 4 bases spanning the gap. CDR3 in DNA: TGTGCCAGCAGCCAAGAAGGGTCTGGGGCCAACGTCCTGACTTTC. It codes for CASSQEGSGANVLTF.

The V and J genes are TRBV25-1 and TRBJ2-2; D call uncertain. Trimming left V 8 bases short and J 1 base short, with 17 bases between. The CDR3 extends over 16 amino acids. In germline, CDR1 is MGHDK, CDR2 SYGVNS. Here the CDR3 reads CASASVTVMNTGELFF. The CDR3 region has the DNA TGTGCCAGCGCGAGCGTGACCGTAATGAACACCGGGGAGCTGTTTTTT.

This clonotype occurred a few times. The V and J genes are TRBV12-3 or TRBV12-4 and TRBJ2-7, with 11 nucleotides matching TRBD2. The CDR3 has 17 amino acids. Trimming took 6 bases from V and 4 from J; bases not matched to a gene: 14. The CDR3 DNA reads TGTGCCAGCAGCTCTGGGGCTAGCGGGAGGCTTAGGTACGAGCAGTACTTC. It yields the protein CASSSGASGRLRYEQYF.

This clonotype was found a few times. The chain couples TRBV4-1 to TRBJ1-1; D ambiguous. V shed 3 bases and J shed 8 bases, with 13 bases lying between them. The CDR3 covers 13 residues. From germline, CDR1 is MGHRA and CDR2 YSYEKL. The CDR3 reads CASSQTLGKEAFF. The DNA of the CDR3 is TGCGCCAGCAGCCAGACCCTCGGGAAAGAAGCTTTCTTT.

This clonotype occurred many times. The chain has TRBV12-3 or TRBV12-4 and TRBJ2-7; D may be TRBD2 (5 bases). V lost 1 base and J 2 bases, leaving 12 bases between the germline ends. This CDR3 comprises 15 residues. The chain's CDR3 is CASSLDGGPAYEQYF. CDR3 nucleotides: TGTGCCAGCAGTTTAGACGGCGGGCCGGCCTACGAGCAGTACTTC.

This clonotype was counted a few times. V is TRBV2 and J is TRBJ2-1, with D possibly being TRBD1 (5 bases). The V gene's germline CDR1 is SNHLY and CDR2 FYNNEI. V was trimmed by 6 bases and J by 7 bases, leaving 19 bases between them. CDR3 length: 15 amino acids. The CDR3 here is CASSGQTHGRNEQFF. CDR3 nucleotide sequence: TGTGCCAGCAGCGGACAAACACACGGACGGAATGAGCAGTTCTTC. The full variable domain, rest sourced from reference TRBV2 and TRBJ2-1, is EPEVTQTPSHQVTQMGQEVILRCVPISNHLYFYWYRQILGQKVEFLVSFYNNEISEKSEIFDDQFSVERPDGSNFTLKIRSTKLEDSAMYFCASSGQTHGRNEQFFGPGTRLTVL.

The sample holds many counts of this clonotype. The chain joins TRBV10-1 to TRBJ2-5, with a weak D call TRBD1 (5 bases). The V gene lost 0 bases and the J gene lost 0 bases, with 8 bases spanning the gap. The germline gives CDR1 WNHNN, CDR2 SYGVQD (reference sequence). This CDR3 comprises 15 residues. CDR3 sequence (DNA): TGCGCCAGCAGTGAGTCAGCAGGGTACCAAGAGACCCAGTACTTC. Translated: CASSESAGYQETQYF.

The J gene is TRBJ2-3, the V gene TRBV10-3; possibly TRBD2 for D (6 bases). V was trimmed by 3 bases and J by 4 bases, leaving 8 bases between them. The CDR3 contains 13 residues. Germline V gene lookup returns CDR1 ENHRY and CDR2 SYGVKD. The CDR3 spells CAISELAADTQYF. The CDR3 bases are TGTGCCATCAGTGAACTAGCTGCAGATACGCAGTATTTT.

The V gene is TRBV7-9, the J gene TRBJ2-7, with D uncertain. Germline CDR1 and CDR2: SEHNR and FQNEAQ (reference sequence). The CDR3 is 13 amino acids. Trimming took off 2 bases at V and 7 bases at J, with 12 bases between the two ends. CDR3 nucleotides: TGTGCCAGCAGCTTATTGGTCACTGAGGAGCAGTACTTC. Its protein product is CASSLLVTEEQYF.

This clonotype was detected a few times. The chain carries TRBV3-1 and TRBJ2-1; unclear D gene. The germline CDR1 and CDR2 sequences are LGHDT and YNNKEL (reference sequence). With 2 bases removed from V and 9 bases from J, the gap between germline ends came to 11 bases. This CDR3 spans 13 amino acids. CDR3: CASSQIGDGEQFF. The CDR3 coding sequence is TGTGCCAGCAGCCAAATTGGCGACGGTGAGCAGTTCTTC.

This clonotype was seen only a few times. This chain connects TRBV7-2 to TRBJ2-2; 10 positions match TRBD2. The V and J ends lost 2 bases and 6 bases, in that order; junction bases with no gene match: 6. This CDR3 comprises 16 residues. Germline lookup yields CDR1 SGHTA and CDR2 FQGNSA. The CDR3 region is CASSLQAGGAPGELFF. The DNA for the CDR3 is TGTGCCAGCAGCTTACAAGCGGGGGGGGCCCCCGGGGAGCTGTTTTTT.

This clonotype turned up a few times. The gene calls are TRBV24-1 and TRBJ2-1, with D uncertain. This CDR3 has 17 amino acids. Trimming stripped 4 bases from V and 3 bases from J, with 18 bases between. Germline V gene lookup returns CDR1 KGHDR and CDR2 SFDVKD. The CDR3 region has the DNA TGTGCCACCAGTGACCCCGCTCAGGCCTCCGGCTACAATGAGCAGTTCTTC. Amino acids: CATSDPAQASGYNEQFF.

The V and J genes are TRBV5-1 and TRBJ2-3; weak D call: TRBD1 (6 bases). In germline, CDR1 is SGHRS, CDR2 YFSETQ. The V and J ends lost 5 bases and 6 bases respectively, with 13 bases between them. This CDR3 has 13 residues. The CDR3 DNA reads TGCGCCAGCAGGTCTTCAGGGGTGGATACGCAGTATTTT. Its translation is CASRSSGVDTQYF.

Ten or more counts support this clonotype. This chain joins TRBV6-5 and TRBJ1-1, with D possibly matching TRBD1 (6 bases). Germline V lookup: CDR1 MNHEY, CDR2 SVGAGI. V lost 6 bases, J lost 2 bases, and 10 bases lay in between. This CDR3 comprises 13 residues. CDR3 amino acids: CASSWTVNTEAFF. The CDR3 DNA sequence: TGTGCCAGCAGCTGGACAGTCAACACTGAAGCTTTCTTT.

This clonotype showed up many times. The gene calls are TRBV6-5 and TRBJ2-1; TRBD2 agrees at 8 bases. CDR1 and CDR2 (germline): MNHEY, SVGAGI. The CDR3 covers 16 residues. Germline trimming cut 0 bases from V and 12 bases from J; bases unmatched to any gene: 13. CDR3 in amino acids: CASSYSGLGPQLGQFF. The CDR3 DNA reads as TGTGCCAGCAGTTACTCGGGACTAGGCCCCCAATTAGGGCAGTTCTTC.

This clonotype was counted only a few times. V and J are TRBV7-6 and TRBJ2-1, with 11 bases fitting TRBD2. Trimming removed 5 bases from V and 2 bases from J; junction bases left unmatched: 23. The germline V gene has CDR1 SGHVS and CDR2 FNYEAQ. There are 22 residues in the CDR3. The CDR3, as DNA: TGTGCCAGCAGCGACCCCAGACAGGGGGACTGGCTAGCGGGGGGTACCTACAATGAGCAGTTCTTC. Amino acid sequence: CASSDPRQGDWLAGGTYNEQFF.

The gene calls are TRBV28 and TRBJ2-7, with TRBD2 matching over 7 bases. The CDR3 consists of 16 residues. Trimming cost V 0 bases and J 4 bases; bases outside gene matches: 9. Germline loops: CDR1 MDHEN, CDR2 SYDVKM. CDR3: CASSLWGRESGYEQYF. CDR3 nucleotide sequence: TGTGCCAGCAGTTTATGGGGGAGGGAGAGCGGGTACGAGCAGTACTTC. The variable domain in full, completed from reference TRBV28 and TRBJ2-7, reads DVKVTQSSRYLVKRTGEKVFLECVQDMDHENMFWYRQDPGLGLRLIYFSYDVKMKEKGDIPEGYSVSREKKERFSLILESASTNQTSMYLCASSLWGRESGYEQYFGPGTRLTVT.

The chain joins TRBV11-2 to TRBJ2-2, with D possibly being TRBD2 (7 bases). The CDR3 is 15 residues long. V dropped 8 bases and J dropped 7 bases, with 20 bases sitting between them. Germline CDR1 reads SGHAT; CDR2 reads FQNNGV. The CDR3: CASFIGGGTGGELFF. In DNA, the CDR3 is TGTGCCAGCTTCATAGGGGGGGGAACTGGCGGGGAGCTGTTTTTT.

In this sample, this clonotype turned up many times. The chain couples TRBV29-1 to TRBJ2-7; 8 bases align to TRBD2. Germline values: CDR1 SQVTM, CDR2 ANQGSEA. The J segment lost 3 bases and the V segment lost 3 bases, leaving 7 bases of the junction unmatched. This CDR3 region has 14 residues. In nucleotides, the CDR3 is TGCAGCGTTGAGGGGGCGGGAGGAATCTACGAGCAGTACTTC. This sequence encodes CSVEGAGGIYEQYF.

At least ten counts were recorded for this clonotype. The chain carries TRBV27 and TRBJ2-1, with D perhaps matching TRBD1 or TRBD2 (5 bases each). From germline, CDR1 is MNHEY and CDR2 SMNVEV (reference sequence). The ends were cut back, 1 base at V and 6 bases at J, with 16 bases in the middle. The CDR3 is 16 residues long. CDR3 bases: TGTGCCAGCAGTTTATTCGGGGACCTTACGGGCAATGAGCAGTTCTTC. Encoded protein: CASSLFGDLTGNEQFF.

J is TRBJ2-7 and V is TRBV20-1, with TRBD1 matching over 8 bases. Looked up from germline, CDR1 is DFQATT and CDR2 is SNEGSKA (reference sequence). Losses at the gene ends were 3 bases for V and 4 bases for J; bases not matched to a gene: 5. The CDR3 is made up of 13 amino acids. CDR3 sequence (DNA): TGCAGTGCTAGGGGGGACAGGATATACGAGCAGTACTTC. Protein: CSARGDRIYEQYF.

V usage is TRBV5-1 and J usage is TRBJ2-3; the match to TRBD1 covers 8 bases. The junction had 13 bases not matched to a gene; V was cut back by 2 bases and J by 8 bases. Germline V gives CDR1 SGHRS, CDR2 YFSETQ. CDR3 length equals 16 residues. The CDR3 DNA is TGCGCCAGCAGCTTTTTTCCTGACAGGGGCAAAGGTACGCAGTATTTT. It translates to CASSFFPDRGKGTQYF.

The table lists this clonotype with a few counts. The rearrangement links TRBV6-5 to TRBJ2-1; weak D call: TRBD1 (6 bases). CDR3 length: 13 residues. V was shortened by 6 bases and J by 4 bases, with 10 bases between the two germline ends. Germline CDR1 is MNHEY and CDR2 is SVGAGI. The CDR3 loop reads CASSYGQYNEQFF. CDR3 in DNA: TGTGCCAGCAGCTATGGACAGTACAATGAGCAGTTCTTC.

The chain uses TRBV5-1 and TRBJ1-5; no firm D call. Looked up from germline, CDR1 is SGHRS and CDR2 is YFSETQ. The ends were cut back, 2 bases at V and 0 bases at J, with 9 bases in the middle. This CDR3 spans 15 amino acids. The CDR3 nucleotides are TGCGCCAGCAGCTTTGGAGGAGATAGCAATCAGCCCCAGCATTTT. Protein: CASSFGGDSNQPQHF.